What follows are 12 T cell receptor beta chains derived from one specimen sequenced in a study of blood T cell repertoires in COVID-19. Clones were sequenced by immunoSEQ multiplex PCR, and TCRdb holds only the in-frame ones, with some missing. The sample contains around 210,000 clones, 60% to 85% of which appear only once. Sequencing was carried out using peripheral blood. The receptors come from a woman in her 70s with acute or convalescent COVID-19.

The sample holds one count of this clone. CDR3 bases: TGTGCCAGTAGTCCCCCGACAGCGAACACTGAAGCTTTCTTT. Its protein is CASSPPTANTEAFF. The rearrangement links TRBV19 to TRBJ1-1; D may be TRBD1 (5 bases). The germline V and J ends were trimmed by 5 bases and 1 base, with 11 bases remaining between them. Germline CDR1 and CDR2: LNHDA and SQIVND (reference sequence). The CDR3 contains 14 residues. Using reference TRBV19 and TRBJ1-1 for the parts outside the CDR3, the full variable domain is DGGITQSPKYLFRKEGQNVTLSCEQNLNHDAMYWYRQDPGQGLRLIYYSQIVNDFQKGDIAEGYSVSREKKESFPLTVTSAQKNPTAFYLCASSPPTANTEAFFGQGTRLTVV.

The chain couples TRBV7-6 to TRBJ1-2; 7 nucleotides match TRBD1. The CDR3 has 18 amino acids. V trimming: 5 bases; J trimming: 7 bases; junction bases outside the gene matches: 22. The V gene's germline CDR1 is SGHVS and CDR2 FNYEAQ. As DNA, the CDR3 is TGTGCCAGCAGCCCCCGACCAGGAATTCGGGACAGAGCAGGTGGCTACACCTTC. Translation gives CASSPRPGIRDRAGGYTF.

This clone has at least ten counts. The chain employs TRBV5-1 and TRBJ2-7; 12 bases fit TRBD2. Germline V gene data show CDR1 as SGHRS and CDR2 as YFSETQ. V was pared by 4 bases and J by 4 bases, with 6 bases of the junction left unmatched. The CDR3 has 15 amino acids. Here the CDR3 DNA reads TGCGCCAGCAGCCTGGGGGGACTAGCGGGTTACGAGCAGTACTTC. This encodes CASSLGGLAGYEQYF.

In its sample, this clone was seen a few times. The chain employs TRBV30 and TRBJ2-2; a weak D match, TRBD1 (5 bases). This CDR3 is built from 13 residues. V lost 4 bases to trimming and J lost 4 bases, with 10 bases between them. Germline-derived CDR1 and CDR2 are GTSNPN and SVGIG (reference sequence). CDR3 region: CAWNQGGTGELFF. In nucleotides, the CDR3 is TGTGCCTGGAACCAGGGCGGCACCGGGGAGCTGTTTTTT. The entire variable domain, with the rest obtained from reference TRBV30 and TRBJ2-2, is as follows: SQTIHQWPATLVQPVGSPLSLECTVEGTSNPNLYWYRQAAGRGLQLLFYSVGIGQISSEVPQNLSASRPQDRQFILSSKKLLLSDSGFYLCAWNQGGTGELFFGEGSRLTVL.

The chain employs TRBV19 and TRBJ1-6; TRBD1 matches at 8 bases. The germline V gene encodes CDR1 LNHDA and CDR2 SQIVND (reference sequence). V shed 9 bases and J 9 bases; nucleotides not matched to a gene: 7. This CDR3 region has 13 residues. This CDR3 reads CASPGTGFSPLHF. As DNA, the CDR3 is TGTGCCAGCCCCGGGACAGGATTTTCACCCCTCCACTTT.

This clone was detected only a few times. This chain joins TRBV29-1 and TRBJ1-1; perhaps TRBD1 as D (6 bases). Germline CDR1 and CDR2: SQVTM and ANQGSEA. CDR3 size: 12 residues. Trimming pared 4 bases from V and 5 bases from J, leaving 11 bases between. The CDR3 region is CSVGDRITEAFF. DNA of the CDR3: TGCAGCGTTGGAGACAGGATAACTGAAGCTTTCTTT.

The genes are TRBV2 and TRBJ2-3, with D possibly being TRBD1 (6 bases). V dropped 7 bases and J dropped 4 bases, with 15 bases sitting between them. Germline V gene lookup returns CDR1 SNHLY and CDR2 FYNNEI. This CDR3 contains 14 residues. As DNA, the CDR3 is TGTGCCAGCATGGTAGGGGGAGAATCAGATACGCAGTATTTT. This codes for CASMVGGESDTQYF.

The chain employs TRBV5-4 and TRBJ1-3; TRBD1 is a possible D gene (5 bases). Germline assignment: CDR1 SGHNT and CDR2 YYREEE (reference sequence). V was cut by 0 bases and J by 7 bases, with 14 bases left in between. CDR3 length: 15 residues. For the CDR3, the DNA is TGTGCCAGCAGCTTGGAAGGGGCTCGTGGCAACACCATATATTTT. Translating gives CASSLEGARGNTIYF.

To note about this clone: The same CDR3 also results from other DNA sequences found in this sample. This rearrangement joins TRBV14 to TRBJ1-4; D is uncertain. V was trimmed by 4 bases and J by 5 bases, leaving 8 bases between them. This CDR3 comprises 13 residues. The germline V gene has CDR1 SGHDN and CDR2 FVKESK. Here the CDR3 DNA reads TGTGCCAGCAGCCGAGGTCTCAATGAAAAACTGTTTTTT. Protein sequence: CASSRGLNEKLFF.

The chain couples TRBV2 to TRBJ2-5, with D tentatively TRBD2 (5 bases). The CDR3 consists of 15 residues. The V and J ends lost 7 bases and 1 base respectively, with 16 bases between them. Germline lookup yields CDR1 SNHLY and CDR2 FYNNEI. This CDR3 reads CASTLDMGSQETQYF. As DNA, the CDR3 is TGTGCCAGCACCCTTGATATGGGGAGCCAAGAGACCCAGTACTTC.

This chain connects TRBV7-9 to TRBJ1-6; 7 bases are shared with TRBD1. J gave up 10 bases and V 5 bases, and 5 bases lay outside the gene matches. CDR3 size: 13 residues. Per germline, CDR1 SEHNR and CDR2 FQNEAQ (reference sequence). CDR3 nucleotides: TGTGCCAGCAGCCCTCAACAGGGGTCACCCCTCCACTTT. Amino acid sequence: CASSPQQGSPLHF.

The chain employs TRBV28 and TRBJ1-6, with 7 nucleotides matching TRBD1. The CDR3 consists of 15 residues. Trimming removed 5 bases from V and 5 bases from J; junction bases left unmatched: 6. Germline loops: CDR1 MDHEN, CDR2 SYDVKM. The CDR3 region is CASSTGDRDNSPLHF. CDR3 DNA: TGTGCCAGCAGTACCGGAGACAGGGATAATTCACCCCTCCACTTT.